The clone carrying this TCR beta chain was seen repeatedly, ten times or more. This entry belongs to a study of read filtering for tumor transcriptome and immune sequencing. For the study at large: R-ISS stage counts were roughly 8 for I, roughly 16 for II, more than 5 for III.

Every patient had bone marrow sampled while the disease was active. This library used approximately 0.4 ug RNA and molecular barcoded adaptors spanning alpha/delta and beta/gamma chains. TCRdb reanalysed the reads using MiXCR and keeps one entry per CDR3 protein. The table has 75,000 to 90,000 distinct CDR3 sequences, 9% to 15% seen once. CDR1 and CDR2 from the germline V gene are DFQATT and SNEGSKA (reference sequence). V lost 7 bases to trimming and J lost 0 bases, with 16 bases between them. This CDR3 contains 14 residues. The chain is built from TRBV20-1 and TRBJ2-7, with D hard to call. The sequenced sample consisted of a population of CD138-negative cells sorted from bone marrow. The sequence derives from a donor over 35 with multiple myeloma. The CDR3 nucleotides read TGCAGTGTTACTCCCGTCAGGAGCTCCTACGAGCAGTACTTC. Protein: CSVTPVRSSYEQYF.